This T cell receptor (beta chain) is drawn from a study of blood T cell repertoires in COVID-19. Across the whole study: T cells, B-cell-depleted T cells, or PBMCs provided the cDNA or gDNA that served as material.

V was cut by 5 bases and J by 3 bases, with 14 bases left in between. The CDR3 is 14 amino acids. Germline CDR1 MGHDK, CDR2 SYGVNS. Donors were grouped by their self-reported clinical history. In the original analysis: Reference gene primers were amplified, and this amplification served to estimate nucleated cell counts. The repertoire was sequenced with immunoSEQ multiplex PCR; TCRdb's copy has only in-frame clones and lacks some. V, J and clone size were drawn from that table, and D and trimming were deduced from the DNA. This sample yields 140,000 to 150,000 clones, of which around 87% are seen a single time; 1.2% belongs to the top ten.

Specimen: PBMCs or T cells enriched from blood (not recorded which). This receptor was identified in a woman aged 25-40 years with acute COVID-19. The chain carries TRBV25-1 and TRBJ2-7, with D possibly being TRBD2 (7 bases). The CDR3 here is CASSSGGQGYEQYF. CDR3 coding DNA: TGTGCCAGCAGTTCCGGGGGGCAGGGCTACGAGCAGTACTTC.